Listed below are T cell receptor beta chains from one sample, sequenced in a study of CD8 T cells in Susac syndrome. TCRdb itself ran the immunoSEQ multiplex PCR reads through MiXCR, one entry per CDR3 protein. The repertoire holds about 150,000 distinct CDR3 sequences, with 94% as singletons. Material: CD8+ T cells from PBMCs. The receptors here all came from a human donor with multiple sclerosis. The CDR3 runs from the conserved cysteine through the conserved F or W. D genes are given only for firm matches. Only part of the rows carry a size: once, few, many, or a class if the clone is expanded.

TRBJ2-4 | TRBV20-1 | TRBD1 | NA | TGCAGTGCCTTCGACAGGGAATGGGGCAAAAACATTCAGTACTTC | CSAFDREWGKNIQYF
TRBJ1-6 | TRBV2 | NA | NA | TGTGCCACCCACTTAGGGGAGGTAGATAATTCACCCCTCCACTTT | CATHLGEVDNSPLHF
TRBJ2-2 | TRBV15 | TRBD1 | NA | TGTGCCACCAGCAGATCCGAGACAGGGGTTTTAACCGGGGAGCTGTTTTTT | CATSRSETGVLTGELFF
TRBJ2-3 | TRBV27 | TRBD1 | NA | TGTGCCAGCAGCTACAGGGGGCGCCGGGGCACAGATACGCAGTATTTT | CASSYRGRRGTDTQYF
TRBJ1-5 | TRBV29-1 | TRBD1 | NA | TGCAGCGTGGGGGGACAGAATAGCAATCAGCCCCAGCATTTT | CSVGGQNSNQPQHF
TRBJ1-1 | TRBV27 | NA | NA | TGTGCCAGCAGATTCCAACAGGGACGGTGGGATGAAGCTTTCTTT | CASRFQQGRWDEAFF
TRBJ1-2 | TRBV11-2 | NA | once | TGTGCCAGCAGCCTCCCAGGGATCTACACCTTC | CASSLPGIYTF
TRBJ2-1 | TRBV6-6 | NA | NA | TGTGCCAGCAGTCCTTTCGCCTACAATGAGCAGTTCTTC | CASSPFAYNEQFF
TRBJ2-5 | TRBV7-9 | TRBD2 | NA | TGTGCCAGCAGCTTAACCATAGCGGGGCTGTACCAAGAGACCCAGTACTTC | CASSLTIAGLYQETQYF
TRBJ2-2 | TRBV28 | TRBD1 | NA | TGTGCCAGCAGGGGACAGGGCTCCGGGGAGCTGTTTTTT | CASRGQGSGELFF
TRBJ1-2 | TRBV2 | TRBD1 | NA | TGTGCCAGTTTAACAGGGGTTAATGGCTACACCTTC | CASLTGVNGYTF
TRBJ2-6 | TRBV9 | NA | NA | TGTGCCAGCAGCCCTACAGGCTCTGGGGCCAACGTCCTGACTTTC | CASSPTGSGANVLTF
TRBJ2-5 | TRBV6-6 | TRBD2 | NA | TGTGCCAGCAGCCTAGCGGAACCCCAAGAGACCCAGTACTTC | CASSLAEPQETQYF
TRBJ1-4 | TRBV15 | NA | once | TGTGCCACCAGCAGCCAGACAGACGATAATGAAAAACTGTTTTTT | CATSSQTDDNEKLFF
TRBJ2-3 | TRBV7-9 | TRBD1 | once | TGTGCCAGCAGCTCCCCGGGACAGGGCAGCACAGATACGCAGTATTTT | CASSSPGQGSTDTQYF
TRBJ2-3 | TRBV6-4 | TRBD2 | NA | TGTGCCAGCAGTGCCTCTAGCGGGGGGGCAGATACGCAGTATTTT | CASSASSGGADTQYF
TRBJ2-3 | TRBV2 | TRBD2 | NA | TGTGCCAGCCCCCCGCGGGGGGGCCTAGATACGCAGTATTTT | CASPPRGGLDTQYF
TRBJ2-7 | TRBV12-5 | NA | NA | TGTGCTAGTGGTTTTGGGTCACAGTCCTACGAGCAGTACTTC | CASGFGSQSYEQYF
TRBJ2-1 | TRBV28 | TRBD2 | NA | TGTGCCAGCAGTTCAACGACTAGCGGGGGGACCTACAATGAGCAGTTCTTC | CASSSTTSGGTYNEQFF
TRBJ2-7 | TRBV30 | NA | NA | TGTGCCTGGAGTGTGGGGGTCGAGCAGTACTTC | CAWSVGVEQYF
TRBJ2-3 | TRBV2 | NA | NA | TGTGCCAGCAGTGAAGAGATTGGGTGGCCAGATACGCAGTATTTT | CASSEEIGWPDTQYF
TRBJ1-1 | TRBV12-3/TRBV12-4 | NA | NA | TGTGCCAGCAGTCCGACTTTCGCTGAAGCTTTCTTT | CASSPTFAEAFF
TRBJ2-3 | TRBV9 | NA | NA | TGTGCCAGCAGCTCTCAGGGGAGGGGGAGAGATACGCAGTATTTT | CASSSQGRGRDTQYF
TRBJ2-6 | TRBV15 | NA | NA | TGTGCCACCAGCAGAGATAGGGTTGGAGGGGCCAACGTCCTGACTTTC | CATSRDRVGGANVLTF
TRBJ1-6 | TRBV7-2 | NA | NA | TGTGCCAGCAGCTCGGAGCCGTTTAATTCACCCCTCCACTTT | CASSSEPFNSPLHF
TRBJ1-2 | TRBV20-1 | TRBD1 | NA | TGCAGTGCCACAGACAGGGGGCTGGCTAACTATGGCTACACCTTC | CSATDRGLANYGYTF
TRBJ2-7 | TRBV7-9 | NA | NA | TGTGCCAGCAGCGGGGGAGAGTACGAGCAGTACTTC | CASSGGEYEQYF
TRBJ2-7 | TRBV7-9 | NA | NA | TGTGCCAGCAGCTTACTCGGGTCGAGGGAGCAGTACTTC | CASSLLGSREQYF
TRBJ1-1 | TRBV5-1 | TRBD1 | NA | TGCGCCACACAGGGGGCGTCAGGCACTGAAGCTTTCTTT | CATQGASGTEAFF
TRBJ2-5 | TRBV5-6 | NA | NA | TGTGCCAGCAGCTTGGTCCAAGAGACCCAGTACTTC | CASSLVQETQYF
TRBJ2-7 | TRBV9 | NA | once | TGTGCCAGCAGCCTTTCCCCAGGACGGGCCTACGAGCAGTACTTC | CASSLSPGRAYEQYF
TRBJ2-5 | TRBV9 | TRBD2 | NA | TGTGCCAGCAGCGTAGGGTTAGCGGGGGGGCAGGAGACCCAGTACTTC | CASSVGLAGGQETQYF
TRBJ1-5 | TRBV6-4 | NA | NA | TGTGCCAGCAGTGACGGAGGTACTAATCAGCCCCAGCATTTT | CASSDGGTNQPQHF
TRBJ2-7 | TRBV9 | NA | NA | TGTGCCAGCAGCGCCGGGACGGAGTACGAGCAGTACTTC | CASSAGTEYEQYF
TRBJ1-1 | TRBV2 | NA | NA | TGTGCCAGCAGAGGACTTCTGTTTGGGGAAGCTTTCTTT | CASRGLLFGEAFF
TRBJ2-2 | TRBV15 | TRBD1 | NA | TGTGCCACCAGGGCCGGCCGGGACAGGGGAACCGGGGAGCTGTTTTTT | CATRAGRDRGTGELFF
TRBJ1-2 | TRBV6-6 | NA | NA | TGTGCCAGCAGTTACTCCCGGGATGGCTACACCTTC | CASSYSRDGYTF
TRBJ2-3 | TRBV27 | NA | NA | TGTGCCAGCAGGCCCACCACAGATACGCAGTATTTT | CASRPTTDTQYF
TRBJ2-7 | TRBV6-5 | NA | NA | TGTGCCAGCAGTTACTCGAGGAAAGCCAGCGAGAGCTCCTACGAGCAGTACTTC | CASSYSRKASESSYEQYF
TRBJ2-1 | TRBV12-3/TRBV12-4 | NA | NA | TGTGCCAGCAGCGAGAAAGTAGGTTTCGGTGAGCAGTTCTTC | CASSEKVGFGEQFF
TRBJ2-1 | TRBV7-9 | NA | NA | TGTGCCAGCAGCTTAGTTCCCGGGGGATACAATGAGCAGTTCTTC | CASSLVPGGYNEQFF
TRBJ2-7 | TRBV19 | TRBD1 | NA | TGTGCCAGTAGTTTCGGACAGGGTCTGTACTTC | CASSFGQGLYF
TRBJ2-1 | TRBV5-4 | TRBD2 | NA | TGTGCCAGCTTCGGGACTAGCGGGCCTTTCGAGCAGTTCTTC | CASFGTSGPFEQFF
TRBJ1-1 | TRBV25-1 | NA | NA | TGTGCCAGCAGTGGGGGACACCTCACCGGAGCTTTCTTT | CASSGGHLTGAFF
TRBJ2-7 | TRBV29-1 | TRBD2 | NA | TGCAGCGTCGCTGGACTAGTCGGACCCTACGAGCAGTACTTC | CSVAGLVGPYEQYF
TRBJ1-1 | TRBV29-1 | NA | NA | TGCAGCGTTGGACTGCCCACTGAAGCTTTCTTT | CSVGLPTEAFF
TRBJ2-5 | TRBV7-3 | NA | NA | TGTGCCAGCAGCTTAACGGGGAAGGTGGTTGAGACCCAGTACTTC | CASSLTGKVVETQYF
TRBJ2-1 | TRBV29-1 | NA | NA | TGCAGCGTCCCGTTGGAGCGCGCCTACAATGAGCAGTTCTTC | CSVPLERAYNEQFF
TRBJ2-5 | TRBV5-1 | TRBD2 | NA | TGCGCCAGCAGCTTGAGTATGACTAGCTCCAGGGAGACCCAGTACTTC | CASSLSMTSSRETQYF